What follows are 19 T cell receptor beta chains derived from one specimen sequenced in a study of cytomegalovirus exposure and HLA in healthy donors. With 60 Vbeta and 13 Jbeta primers, the PCR was carried out. Clones were read by immunoSEQ multiplex PCR, and TCRdb kept only the in-frame ones, dropping some. Of 120,000 to 150,000 clones detected, 82% appear once; the ten largest clones hold around 2%. Specimen: PBMCs. The receptor source for this set is a woman aged 40 to 49 in good health and CMV-seronegative.

The chain links TRBV14 to TRBJ2-1, with TRBD1 matching over 7 bases. J was trimmed by 4 bases and V by 4 bases; bases with no gene match: 16. From germline, CDR1 is SGHDN and CDR2 FVKESK. The CDR3 sequence is 18 residues long. Here the CDR3 reads CASSLFSETGVNYNEQFF. CDR3 nucleotides: TGTGCCAGCAGCCTCTTTAGCGAAACAGGGGTTAATTACAATGAGCAGTTCTTC.

This sequence joins TRBV7-2 and TRBJ2-3; D is unclear. Germline CDR1 and CDR2: SGHTA and FQGNSA. V was clipped by 6 bases and J by 8 bases, with 18 bases between them. This CDR3 is 14 amino acids long. The CDR3 nucleotides are TGTGCCAGCAGGCCCGTTGGCGGATCGGGTACGCAGTATTTT. Translating it yields CASRPVGGSGTQYF. Drawing the rest from reference TRBV7-2 and TRBJ2-3, the complete variable domain is GAGVSQSPSNKVTEKGKDVELRCDPISGHTALYWYRQSLGQGLEFLIYFQGNSAPDKSGLPSDRFSAERTGGSVSTLTIQRTQQEDSAVYLCASRPVGGSGTQYFGPGTRLTVL.

The chain employs TRBV5-4 and TRBJ2-3; 9 nucleotides agree with TRBD2. The CDR3 has 17 residues. The junction had 8 bases not matched to a gene; V was cut back by 1 base and J by 2 bases. Germline V gene lookup returns CDR1 SGHNT and CDR2 YYREEE (reference sequence). CDR3 nucleotides: TGTGCCAGCAGCTTGTTATCCGGCGGGAGGGCCACAGATACGCAGTATTTT. The encoded protein is CASSLLSGGRATDTQYF.

The CDR3 sequence: CASSLAGGPTDTQYF. CDR3 bases: TGTGCCAGCAGTTTAGCGGGAGGTCCGACAGATACGCAGTATTTT. V usage is TRBV28 and J usage is TRBJ2-3; 8 nucleotides line up with TRBD2. Germline CDR1 reads MDHEN; CDR2 reads SYDVKM. V lost 2 bases to trimming and J lost 3 bases; unmatched junction nucleotides: 4. The CDR3 is 15 residues long.

J is TRBJ1-1 and V is TRBV28, with D perhaps TRBD1 (6 bases). The CDR3 has 17 residues. V lost 3 bases, J lost 1 base, and 18 bases lay in between. The germline gives CDR1 MDHEN, CDR2 SYDVKM. The CDR3 DNA reads TGTGCCAGCAGTTTTTGGGCCCAGGGGCCTGAGAACACTGAAGCTTTCTTT. The encoded protein is CASSFWAQGPENTEAFF.

The chain uses TRBV19 and TRBJ1-2, with D possibly matching TRBD1 (6 bases). Germline values: CDR1 LNHDA, CDR2 SQIVND (reference sequence). This CDR3 is built from 14 residues. V was trimmed by 5 bases and J by 5 bases, leaving 15 bases between them. CDR3 coding DNA: TGTGCCAGTAGTCCAGACAGGTGGAATTATGGCTACACCTTC. The encoded protein is CASSPDRWNYGYTF.

The chain uses TRBV29-1 and TRBJ2-1; 8 bases align to TRBD1. Germline CDR1 reads SQVTM; CDR2 reads ANQGSEA. Trimming removed 6 bases from V and 8 bases from J; junction bases left unmatched: 15. The CDR3 sequence is 15 residues long. The CDR3 DNA reads TGCAGCGTCGAACGCAGGGGGCTTGAGTCGTATGAGCAGTTCTTC. Translated, it gives CSVERRGLESYEQFF.

This chain joins TRBV5-6 and TRBJ2-3; 10 bases line up with TRBD2. The CDR3 spans 18 residues. The V gene's germline CDR1 is SGHDT and CDR2 YYEEEE. After removal of 0 bases from V and 5 bases from J, the junction contained 12 bases not matched to a gene. CDR3 coding DNA: TGTGCCAGCAGCTTGGCTAGCGGGAGTATTTTCCCCAGAGATACGCAGTATTTT. Encoded protein: CASSLASGSIFPRDTQYF.

V gene TRBV11-2 combines with J gene TRBJ2-7; TRBD1 aligns across 7 bases. The CDR3 is made up of 16 amino acids. Germline V CDR1 and CDR2: SGHAT, FQNNGV. With 5 bases clipped from V and 0 bases from J, the junction kept 10 bases outside the gene matches. For the CDR3, the DNA is TGTGCCAGCAGCGAACAGGACAGGTGGGACTCCTACGAGCAGTACTTC. It encodes CASSEQDRWDSYEQYF.

The CDR3 reads CASSVAASGRAGGTGELFF. CDR3 nucleotides: TGTGCCAGCAGCGTAGCCGCTAGCGGGAGGGCCGGGGGCACCGGGGAGCTGTTTTTT. This rearrangement joins TRBV9 to TRBJ2-2, with 12 bases that match TRBD2. Germline V gene sequence: CDR1 SGDLS, CDR2 YYNGEE. The length of the CDR3 is 19 residues. The V segment lost 0 bases and the J segment 4 bases; nucleotides outside the gene matches: 10. Filled out from reference TRBV9 and TRBJ2-2, the complete variable domain reads DSGVTQTPKHLITATGQRVTLRCSPRSGDLSVYWYQQSLDQGLQFLIQYYNGEERAKGNILERFSAQQFPDLHSELNLSSLELGDSALYFCASSVAASGRAGGTGELFFGEGSRLTVL.

V gene TRBV28 combines with J gene TRBJ1-2; 10 nucleotides match TRBD1. Trimming took 7 bases from V and 3 from J; bases not matched to a gene: 5. The CDR3 contains 14 residues. Germline V gives CDR1 MDHEN, CDR2 SYDVKM. The CDR3 sequence: CASIWTGGYYGYTF. CDR3 bases: TGTGCCAGCATCTGGACAGGGGGATACTATGGCTACACCTTC.

The chain has TRBV25-1 and TRBJ2-2; 8 positions agree with TRBD1. V dropped 6 bases and J dropped 1; count of bases not matched to a gene: 7. There are 16 residues in the CDR3. Germline V gene data show CDR1 as MGHDK and CDR2 as SYGVNS. Here the CDR3 DNA reads TGTGCCAGCAGGAATGCCGGGACAGGGAACACCGGGGAGCTGTTTTTT. It codes for CASRNAGTGNTGELFF. Using reference TRBV25-1 and TRBJ2-2 for the parts outside the CDR3, the full variable domain is EADIYQTPRYLVIGTGKKITLECSQTMGHDKMYWYQQDPGMELHLIHYSYGVNSTEKGDLSSESTVSRIRTEHFPLTLESARPSHTSQYLCASRNAGTGNTGELFFGEGSRLTVL.

This clone was counted only a few times. The chain joins TRBV30 to TRBJ2-7; tentatively, D is TRBD1 (5 bases). In germline, CDR1 is GTSNPN, CDR2 SVGIG (reference sequence). The CDR3 consists of 14 residues. Trimming removed 6 bases at V and 0 bases at J, with 15 bases between. This CDR3 is CACQDTWSSYEQYF. As DNA, the CDR3 is TGTGCCTGCCAGGACACCTGGAGCTCCTACGAGCAGTACTTC.

The chain combines TRBV6-5 with TRBJ2-3; D may be TRBD1 (5 bases). The germline gives CDR1 MNHEY, CDR2 SVGAGI. This CDR3 spans 12 amino acids. Trimming pared 2 bases from V and 9 bases from J, leaving 9 bases between. The CDR3: CASSYPGMTQYF. In nucleotides, the CDR3 is TGTGCCAGCAGTTACCCAGGGATGACGCAGTATTTT.

The chain joins TRBV13 to TRBJ2-1; TRBD1 agrees at 7 bases. Germline lookup yields CDR1 PRHDT and CDR2 FYEKMQ (reference sequence). Losses at the gene ends were 5 bases for V and 6 bases for J; bases not matched to a gene: 10. CDR3 length: 15 residues. The CDR3 DNA follows: TGTGCCAGCAGCCAGTGGACAGGAATCGGCAATGAGCAGTTCTTC. Amino acids: CASSQWTGIGNEQFF. Variable domain in full (rest from reference TRBV13 and TRBJ2-1): AAGVIQSPRHLIKEKRETATLKCYPIPRHDTVYWYQQGPGQDPQFLISFYEKMQSDKGSIPDRFSAQQFSDYHSELNMSSLELGDSALYFCASSQWTGIGNEQFFGPGTRLTVL.

The sample holds one count of this clone. The genes are TRBV4-1 and TRBJ2-5; 8 nucleotides match TRBD2. Per the germline V gene, CDR1 is MGHRA and CDR2 is YSYEKL. The CDR3 is 18 residues long. Unmatched junction bases numbered 17, after V lost 4 bases and J lost 4 bases. The chain's CDR3 is CASSPSGGSGRIGETQYF. The CDR3 DNA sequence: TGCGCCAGCAGCCCCTCCGGGGGGAGCGGGAGAATAGGAGAGACCCAGTACTTC.

The chain links TRBV4-1 to TRBJ2-1, with TRBD2 identical over 8 bases. The CDR3 has 15 amino acids. Trimming removed 1 base from V and 2 bases from J; junction bases left unmatched: 1. Germline-derived CDR1 and CDR2 are MGHRA and YSYEKL. CDR3 amino acids: CASSQAGGAYNEQFF. The CDR3 DNA is TGCGCCAGCAGCCAAGCGGGAGGGGCCTACAATGAGCAGTTCTTC.

The CDR3, as DNA: TGTGCCAGCAGTCAAGACAGGAATCAGCCCCAGCATTTT. Its translation is CASSQDRNQPQHF. The chain recombines TRBV11-2 with TRBJ1-5; D possibly corresponds to TRBD1 (6 bases). This CDR3 contains 13 residues. Trimming took 6 bases from V and 4 from J, leaving 10 bases between them. Germline CDR1 reads SGHAT; CDR2 reads FQNNGV.

The chain employs TRBV7-2 and TRBJ2-1; TRBD1 might be the D (6 bases). The germline V and J ends were trimmed by 6 bases and 0 bases, with 21 bases remaining between them. CDR1 and CDR2 from the germline V gene are SGHTA and FQGNSA. The CDR3 length is 18 residues. The CDR3 region has the DNA TGTGCCAGCAGACACCCTGCCCCGGGACACGGCTCCTACAATGAGCAGTTCTTC. Protein: CASRHPAPGHGSYNEQFF.